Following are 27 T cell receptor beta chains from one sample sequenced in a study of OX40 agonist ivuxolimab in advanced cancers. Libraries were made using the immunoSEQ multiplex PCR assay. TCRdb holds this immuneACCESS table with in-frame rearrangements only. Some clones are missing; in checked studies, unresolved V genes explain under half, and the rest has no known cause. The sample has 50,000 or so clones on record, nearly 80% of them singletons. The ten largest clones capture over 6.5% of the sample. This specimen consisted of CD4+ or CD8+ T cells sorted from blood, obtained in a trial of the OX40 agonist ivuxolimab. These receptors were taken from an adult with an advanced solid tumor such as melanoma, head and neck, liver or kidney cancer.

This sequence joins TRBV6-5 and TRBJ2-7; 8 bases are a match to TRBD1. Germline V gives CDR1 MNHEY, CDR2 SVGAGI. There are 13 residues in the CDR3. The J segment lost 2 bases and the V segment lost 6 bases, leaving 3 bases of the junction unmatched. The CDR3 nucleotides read TGTGCCAGCAGGGGGACAGGCCCCTACGAGCAGTACTTC. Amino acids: CASRGTGPYEQYF.

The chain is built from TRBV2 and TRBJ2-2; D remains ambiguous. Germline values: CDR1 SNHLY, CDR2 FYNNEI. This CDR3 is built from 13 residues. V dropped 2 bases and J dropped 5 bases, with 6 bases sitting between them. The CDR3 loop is CASSETPTGELFF. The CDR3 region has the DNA TGTGCCAGCAGTGAAACCCCTACCGGGGAGCTGTTTTTT. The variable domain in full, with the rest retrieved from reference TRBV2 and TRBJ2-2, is EPEVTQTPSHQVTQMGQEVILRCVPISNHLYFYWYRQILGQKVEFLVSFYNNEISEKSEIFDDQFSVERPDGSNFTLKIRSTKLEDSAMYFCASSETPTGELFFGEGSRLTVL.

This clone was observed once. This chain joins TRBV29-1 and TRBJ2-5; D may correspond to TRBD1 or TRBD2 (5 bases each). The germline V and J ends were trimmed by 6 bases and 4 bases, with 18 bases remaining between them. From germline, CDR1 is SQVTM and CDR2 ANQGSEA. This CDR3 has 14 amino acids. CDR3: CSVSLGSTGETQYF. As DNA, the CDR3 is TGCAGCGTCTCACTAGGCTCCACAGGAGAGACCCAGTACTTC.

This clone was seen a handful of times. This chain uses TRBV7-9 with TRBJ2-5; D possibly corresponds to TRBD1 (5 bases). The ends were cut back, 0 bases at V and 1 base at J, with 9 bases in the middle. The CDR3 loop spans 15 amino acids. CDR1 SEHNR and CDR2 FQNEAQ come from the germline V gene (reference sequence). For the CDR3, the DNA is TGTGCCAGCAGCTTAGCTGGACAATTCCAAGAGACCCAGTACTTC. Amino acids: CASSLAGQFQETQYF.

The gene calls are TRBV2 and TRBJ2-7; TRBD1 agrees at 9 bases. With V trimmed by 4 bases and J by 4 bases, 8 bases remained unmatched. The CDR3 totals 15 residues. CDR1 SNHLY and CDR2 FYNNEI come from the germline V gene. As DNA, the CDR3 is TGTGCCAGCAGTGCTCGACAGGGGGTTCGGTACGAGCAGTACTTC. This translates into CASSARQGVRYEQYF.

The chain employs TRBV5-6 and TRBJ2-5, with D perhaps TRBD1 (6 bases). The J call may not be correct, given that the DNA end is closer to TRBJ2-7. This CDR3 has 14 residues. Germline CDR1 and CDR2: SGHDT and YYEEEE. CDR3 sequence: CASSLWDTGYEQYF. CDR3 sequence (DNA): TGTGCCAGCAGTCTTTGGGACACCGGCTACGAGCAGTACTTC.

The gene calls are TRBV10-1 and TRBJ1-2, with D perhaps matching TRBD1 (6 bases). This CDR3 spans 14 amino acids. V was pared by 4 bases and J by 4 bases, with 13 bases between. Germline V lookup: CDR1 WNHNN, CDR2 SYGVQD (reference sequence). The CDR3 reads CASSAGTIGYGYTF. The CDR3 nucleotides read TGCGCCAGCAGTGCCGGGACAATTGGCTATGGCTACACCTTC.

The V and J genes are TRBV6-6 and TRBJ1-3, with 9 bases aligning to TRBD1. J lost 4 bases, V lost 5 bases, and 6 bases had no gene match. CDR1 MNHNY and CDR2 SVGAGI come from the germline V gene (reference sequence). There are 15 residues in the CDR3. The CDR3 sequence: CASSQQGARGNTIYF. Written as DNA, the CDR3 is TGTGCCAGCAGTCAACAGGGGGCGCGAGGAAACACCATATATTTT.

The CDR3 is CASEGERFTDTQYF. CDR3 bases: TGTGCTAGTGAAGGGGAGAGGTTCACAGATACGCAGTATTTT. The V and J genes are TRBV12-5 and TRBJ2-3; D tentatively reads TRBD1 or TRBD2 (5 bases each). The CDR3 loop spans 14 amino acids. Germline V gene data show CDR1 as LGHNT and CDR2 as FRNRAP. Trimming cost V 7 bases and J 2 bases, with 13 bases left between them.

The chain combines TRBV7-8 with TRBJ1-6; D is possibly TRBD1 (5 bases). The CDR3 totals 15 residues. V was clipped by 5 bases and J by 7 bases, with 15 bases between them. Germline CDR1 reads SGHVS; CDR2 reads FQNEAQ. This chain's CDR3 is CASSGQSGGNSPLHF. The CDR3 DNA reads TGTGCCAGCAGCGGACAATCGGGGGGAAATTCACCCCTCCACTTT.

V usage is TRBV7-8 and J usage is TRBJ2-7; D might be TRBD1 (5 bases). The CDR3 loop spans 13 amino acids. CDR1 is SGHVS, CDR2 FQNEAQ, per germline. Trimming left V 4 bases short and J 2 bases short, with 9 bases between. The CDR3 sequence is CASSSARAYEQYF. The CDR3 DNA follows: TGTGCCAGCAGCTCCGCCAGGGCCTACGAGCAGTACTTC.

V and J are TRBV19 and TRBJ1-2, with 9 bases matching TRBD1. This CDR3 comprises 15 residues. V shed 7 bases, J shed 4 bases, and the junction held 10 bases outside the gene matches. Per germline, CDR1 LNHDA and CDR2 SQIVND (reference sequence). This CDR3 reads CASIPGDREFYGYTF. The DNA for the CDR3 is TGTGCCAGTATTCCAGGGGACAGGGAATTCTATGGCTACACCTTC. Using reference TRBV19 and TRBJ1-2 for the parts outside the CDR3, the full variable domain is DGGITQSPKYLFRKEGQNVTLSCEQNLNHDAMYWYRQDPGQGLRLIYYSQIVNDFQKGDIAEGYSVSREKKESFPLTVTSAQKNPTAFYLCASIPGDREFYGYTFGSGTRLTVV.

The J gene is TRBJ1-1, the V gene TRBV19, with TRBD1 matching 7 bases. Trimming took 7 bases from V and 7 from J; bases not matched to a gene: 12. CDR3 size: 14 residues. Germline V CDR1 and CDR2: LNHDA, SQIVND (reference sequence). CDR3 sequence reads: CASNEWTGKIEAFF. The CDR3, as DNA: TGTGCCAGTAACGAATGGACAGGAAAAATTGAAGCTTTCTTT.

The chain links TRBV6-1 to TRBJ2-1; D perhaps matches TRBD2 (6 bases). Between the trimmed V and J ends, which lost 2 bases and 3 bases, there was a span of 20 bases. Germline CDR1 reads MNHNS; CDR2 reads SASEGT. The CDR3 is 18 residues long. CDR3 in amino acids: CASSEKTGTPSLYNEQFF. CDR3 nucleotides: TGTGCCAGCAGTGAAAAGACCGGGACTCCGTCCCTCTACAATGAGCAGTTCTTC.

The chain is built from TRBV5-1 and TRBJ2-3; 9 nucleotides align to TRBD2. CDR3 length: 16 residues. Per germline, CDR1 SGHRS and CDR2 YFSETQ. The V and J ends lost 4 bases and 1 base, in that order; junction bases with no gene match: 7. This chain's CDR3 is CASSATSGGGTDTQYF. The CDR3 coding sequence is TGCGCCAGCAGCGCGACTAGCGGAGGAGGCACAGATACGCAGTATTTT.

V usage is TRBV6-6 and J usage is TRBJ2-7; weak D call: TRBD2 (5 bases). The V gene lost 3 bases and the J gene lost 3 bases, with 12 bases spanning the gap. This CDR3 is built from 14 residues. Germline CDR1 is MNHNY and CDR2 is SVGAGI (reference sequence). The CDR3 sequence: CASSYFNGIYEQYF. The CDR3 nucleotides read TGTGCCAGCAGTTATTTTAACGGGATCTACGAGCAGTACTTC.

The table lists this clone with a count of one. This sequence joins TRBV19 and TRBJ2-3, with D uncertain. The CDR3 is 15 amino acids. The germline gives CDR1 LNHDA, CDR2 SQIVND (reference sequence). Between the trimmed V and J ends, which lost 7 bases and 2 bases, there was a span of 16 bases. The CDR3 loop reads CASNVWSTPTDTQYF. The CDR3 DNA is TGTGCCAGTAATGTGTGGTCGACGCCCACAGATACGCAGTATTTT. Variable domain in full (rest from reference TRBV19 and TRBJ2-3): DGGITQSPKYLFRKEGQNVTLSCEQNLNHDAMYWYRQDPGQGLRLIYYSQIVNDFQKGDIAEGYSVSREKKESFPLTVTSAQKNPTAFYLCASNVWSTPTDTQYFGPGTRLTVL.

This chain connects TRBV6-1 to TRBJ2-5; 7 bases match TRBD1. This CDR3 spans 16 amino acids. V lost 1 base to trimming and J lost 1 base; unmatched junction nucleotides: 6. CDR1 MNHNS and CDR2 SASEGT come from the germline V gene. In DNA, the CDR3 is TGTGCCAGCAGTGAAGTCGAAGGGGGCGGCCAAGAGACCCAGTACTTC. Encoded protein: CASSEVEGGGQETQYF.

CDR3 nucleotides: TGTGCCAGCAGCTTGCGGGACGATTTCAAAAACATTCAGTACTTC. Protein sequence: CASSLRDDFKNIQYF. The rearrangement uses TRBV5-4 and TRBJ2-4; D is perhaps TRBD1 or TRBD2 (5 bases each). This CDR3 contains 15 residues. The V end lost 1 base, the J end lost 3 bases, and 11 bases lay between the germline ends. Germline V gene lookup returns CDR1 SGHNT and CDR2 YYREEE (reference sequence).

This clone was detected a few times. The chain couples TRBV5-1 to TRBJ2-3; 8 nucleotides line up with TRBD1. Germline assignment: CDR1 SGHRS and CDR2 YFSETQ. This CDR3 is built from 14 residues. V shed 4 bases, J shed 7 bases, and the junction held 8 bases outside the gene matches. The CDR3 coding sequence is TGCGCCAGCAGCCCTGGACAGGGAGGTAATACGCAGTATTTT. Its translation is CASSPGQGGNTQYF.

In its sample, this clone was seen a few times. DNA for the CDR3: TGTGCCAGCAGTTACATTGGCGGGGGAAGCACTGAAGCTTTCTTT. It yields the protein CASSYIGGGSTEAFF. The chain joins TRBV6-6 to TRBJ1-1, with D possibly being TRBD1 (5 bases). CDR1 and CDR2 (germline): MNHNY, SVGAGI (reference sequence). V lost 2 bases to trimming and J lost 4 bases, with 14 bases between them. CDR3 length: 15 amino acids.

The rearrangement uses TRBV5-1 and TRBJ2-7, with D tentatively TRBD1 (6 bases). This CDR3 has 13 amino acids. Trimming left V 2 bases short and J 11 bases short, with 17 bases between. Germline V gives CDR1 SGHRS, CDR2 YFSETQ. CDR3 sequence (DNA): TGCGCCAGCAGCTTCGAGACAGGTCCCTTCGAGTACTTC. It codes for CASSFETGPFEYF.

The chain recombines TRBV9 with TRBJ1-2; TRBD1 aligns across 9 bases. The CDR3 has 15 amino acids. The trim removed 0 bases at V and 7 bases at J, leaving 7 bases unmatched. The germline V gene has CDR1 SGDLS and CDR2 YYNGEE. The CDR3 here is CASSVAETGGAGYTF. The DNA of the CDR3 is TGTGCCAGCAGCGTAGCCGAAACAGGGGGCGCTGGCTACACCTTC.

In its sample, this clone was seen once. CDR3 sequence: CAWSVFLGAHEQYF. CDR3 sequence (DNA): TGTGCCTGGAGTGTATTTTTGGGGGCCCACGAGCAGTACTTC. The rearrangement uses TRBV30 and TRBJ2-7; possibly TRBD1 for D (6 bases). Between the trimmed V and J ends, which lost 0 bases and 5 bases, there was a span of 14 bases. Germline assignment: CDR1 GTSNPN and CDR2 SVGIG (reference sequence). This CDR3 is 14 amino acids long.

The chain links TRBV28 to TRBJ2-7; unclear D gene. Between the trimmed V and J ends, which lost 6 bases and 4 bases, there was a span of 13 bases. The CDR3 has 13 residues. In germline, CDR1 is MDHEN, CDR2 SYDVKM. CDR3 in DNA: TGTGCCAGCAGCGTTCCCGGCAGGTACGAGCAGTACTTC. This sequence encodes CASSVPGRYEQYF.

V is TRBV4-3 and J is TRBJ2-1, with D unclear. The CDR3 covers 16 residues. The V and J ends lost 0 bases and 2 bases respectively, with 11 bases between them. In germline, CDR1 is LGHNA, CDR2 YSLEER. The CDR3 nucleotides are TGCGCCAGCAGCCAAGACCACCTAGAAACCTACAATGAGCAGTTCTTC. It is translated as CASSQDHLETYNEQFF.

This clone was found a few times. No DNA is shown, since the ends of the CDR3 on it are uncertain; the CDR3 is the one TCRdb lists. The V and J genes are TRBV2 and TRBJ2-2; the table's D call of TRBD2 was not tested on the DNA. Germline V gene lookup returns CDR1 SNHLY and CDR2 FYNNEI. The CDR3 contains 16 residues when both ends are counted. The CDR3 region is CASSTSTGEFTGELFF.